This paragraph reports one TCR beta chain. The same CDR3 is also encoded by other DNA sequences in this sample. This sample is drawn from a study of shared clonotypes between healthy human individuals. About the study: Per-donor plates numbered three CD4 naive, three CD4 memory, two CD8 naive and one CD8 memory.

In the original analysis: ImmunoSEQ yielded junction-only sequences lacking quality scores, so filtering differed. Assay used: immunoSEQ multiplex PCR; TCRdb lists only in-frame clones, some missing. That table supplies the V and J calls and clone size; D and trimming were determined from the DNA. The sample carries more than 550,000 clones, around 90% recorded once. CD45RO+ cells plus CCR7-negative CD45RA+ TemRA cells formed CD8 memory. V lost 5 bases and J lost 4, with 5 bases in between. Germline assignment: CDR1 SGHTA and CDR2 FQGTGA. The CDR3 has 12 residues. Sequences were obtained from memory CD8+ T cells from PBMCs. Documented subset: CD45RO+ cells pooled with CCR7-negative TemRA cells. J is TRBJ2-2 and V is TRBV7-3; D is undetermined. The TCR comes from a man between 18 and 29 years old in good health. Some clones in this sample may be carry-over from other donors' samples. CDR3 nucleotide sequence: TGTGCCAGCAGCCTGGGCACCGGGGAGCTGTTTTTT. Protein: CASSLGTGELFF.